This T cell receptor beta chain was captured by sequencing in a study of cytomegalovirus exposure and HLA in healthy donors. The germline CDR1 and CDR2 sequences are MDHEN and SYDVKM. V gave up 5 bases and J gave up 3 bases, with 14 bases separating them. This CDR3 has 15 residues. Whole-study results and caveats: Later analysis associated a missense DCLRE1C variant with TCR beta V- and J-gene trimming. The HLA-A and HLA-B alleles of most subjects were reportedly predicted accurately from TCR beta sequences.

It was with 60 Vbeta and 13 Jbeta primers that the PCR ran. Per the original data handling: Later, an analysis found 75 million to 90 million unique TCR beta chains, and 9.5 million to 11 million of these were shared. TCRdb's copy holds only in-frame clones and misses some; the assay was immunoSEQ multiplex PCR. That table supplies the V and J calls and clone size; D and trimming were determined from the DNA. Of 100,000 or so clones in the sample, roughly 76% were seen once. For this clone: No antigen is known for it.

This clonotype was obtained from a woman aged 40 to 50 in good health and CMV-seropositive. The chain carries TRBV28 and TRBJ1-3; D may be TRBD1 (6 bases). The sample consisted of PBMCs. CDR3 in amino acids: CASSDSGVGGNTIYF. The CDR3 DNA follows: TGTGCCAGCAGTGACTCAGGGGTGGGTGGAAACACCATATATTTT.